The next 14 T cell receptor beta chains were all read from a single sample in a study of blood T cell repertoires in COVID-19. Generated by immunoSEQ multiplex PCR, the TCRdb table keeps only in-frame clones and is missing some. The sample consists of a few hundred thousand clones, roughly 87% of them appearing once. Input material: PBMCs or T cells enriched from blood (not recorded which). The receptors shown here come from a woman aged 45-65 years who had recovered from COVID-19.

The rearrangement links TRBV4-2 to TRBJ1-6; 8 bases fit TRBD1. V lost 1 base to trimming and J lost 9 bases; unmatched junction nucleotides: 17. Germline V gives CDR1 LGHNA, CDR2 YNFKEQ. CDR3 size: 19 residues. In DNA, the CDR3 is TGTGCCAGCAGCCAAGGAGGTTGGGCAGGGGGCGCGGAAGGTTCACCCCTCCACTTT. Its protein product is CASSQGGWAGGAEGSPLHF.

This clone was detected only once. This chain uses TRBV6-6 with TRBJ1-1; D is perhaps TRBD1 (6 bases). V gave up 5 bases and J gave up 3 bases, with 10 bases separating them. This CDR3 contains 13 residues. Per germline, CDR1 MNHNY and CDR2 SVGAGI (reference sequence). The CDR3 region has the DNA TGTGCCAGCAGTGGCGAGGGGGACACTGAAGCTTTCTTT. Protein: CASSGEGDTEAFF.

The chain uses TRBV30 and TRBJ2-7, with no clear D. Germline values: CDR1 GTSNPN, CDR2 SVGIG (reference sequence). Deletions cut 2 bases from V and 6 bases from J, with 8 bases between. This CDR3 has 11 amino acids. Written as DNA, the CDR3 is TGTGCCTGGAGTCTACAGTCCGAGCAGTACTTC. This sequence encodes CAWSLQSEQYF.

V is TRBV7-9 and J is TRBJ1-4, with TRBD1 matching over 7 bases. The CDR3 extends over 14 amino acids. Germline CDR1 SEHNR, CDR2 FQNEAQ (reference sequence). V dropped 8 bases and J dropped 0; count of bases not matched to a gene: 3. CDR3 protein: CASGGTATNEKLFF. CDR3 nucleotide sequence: TGTGCCAGCGGTGGGACAGCAACTAATGAAAAACTGTTTTTT.

CDR3 sequence: CASGSAGDADTQYF. The CDR3 DNA is TGTGCTAGTGGTTCAGCGGGAGACGCAGATACGCAGTATTTT. This chain links TRBV12-5 with TRBJ2-3, with 8 bases identical to TRBD2. With V trimmed by 4 bases and J by 4 bases, 4 bases remained unmatched. The CDR3 contains 14 residues. Per germline, CDR1 LGHNT and CDR2 FRNRAP. The full variable domain, with the rest looked up from reference TRBV12-5 and TRBJ2-3, is DARVTQTPRHKVTEMGQEVTMRCQPILGHNTVFWYRQTMMQGLELLAYFRNRAPLDDSGMPKDRFSAEMPDATLATLKIQPSEPRDSAVYFCASGSAGDADTQYFGPGTRLTVL.

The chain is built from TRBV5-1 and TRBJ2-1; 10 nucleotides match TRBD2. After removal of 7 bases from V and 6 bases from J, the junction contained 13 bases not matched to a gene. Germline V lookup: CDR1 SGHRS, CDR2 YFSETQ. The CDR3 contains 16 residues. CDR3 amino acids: CASGVASGGGSNEQFF. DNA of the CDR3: TGCGCCAGCGGGGTAGCTAGCGGGGGAGGGAGCAATGAGCAGTTCTTC.

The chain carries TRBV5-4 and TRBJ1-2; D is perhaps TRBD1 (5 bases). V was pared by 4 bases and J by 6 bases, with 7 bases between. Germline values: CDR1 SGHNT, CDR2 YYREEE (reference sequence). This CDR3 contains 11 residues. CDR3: CASSAGHGYTF. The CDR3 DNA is TGTGCCAGCAGCGCGGGACATGGCTACACCTTC.

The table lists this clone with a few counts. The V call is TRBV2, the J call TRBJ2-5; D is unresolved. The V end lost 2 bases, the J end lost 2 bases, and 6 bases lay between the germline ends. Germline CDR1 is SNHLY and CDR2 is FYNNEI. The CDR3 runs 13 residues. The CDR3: CASSEYLQETQYF. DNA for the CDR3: TGTGCCAGCAGTGAATATCTACAAGAGACCCAGTACTTC.

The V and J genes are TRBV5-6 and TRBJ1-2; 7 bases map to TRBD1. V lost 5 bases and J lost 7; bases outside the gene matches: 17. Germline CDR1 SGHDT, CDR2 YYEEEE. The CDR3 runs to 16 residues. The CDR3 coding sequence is TGTGCCAGCAGTGTGGCCAGTAGAGGGACAGCCATTGGCTACACCTTC. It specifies CASSVASRGTAIGYTF. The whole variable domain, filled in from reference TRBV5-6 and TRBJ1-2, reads DAGVTQSPTHLIKTRGQQVTLRCSPKSGHDTVSWYQQALGQGPQFIFQYYEEEERQRGNFPDRFSGHQFPNYSSELNVNALLLGDSALYLCASSVASRGTAIGYTFGSGTRLTVV.

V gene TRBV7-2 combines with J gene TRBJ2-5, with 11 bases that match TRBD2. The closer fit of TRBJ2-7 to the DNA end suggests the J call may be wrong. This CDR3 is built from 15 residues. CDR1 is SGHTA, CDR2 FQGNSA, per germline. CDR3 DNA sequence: TGTGCCAGCAGCTCCACTAGCGGGGGAGCCTACGAGCAGTACTTC. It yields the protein CASSSTSGGAYEQYF.

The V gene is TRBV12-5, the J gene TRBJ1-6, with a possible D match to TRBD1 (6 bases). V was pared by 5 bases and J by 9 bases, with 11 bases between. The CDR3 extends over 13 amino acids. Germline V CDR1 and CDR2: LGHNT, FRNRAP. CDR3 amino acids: CASGNQGSSPLHF. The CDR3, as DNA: TGTGCTAGTGGTAATCAGGGGAGTTCACCCCTCCACTTT.

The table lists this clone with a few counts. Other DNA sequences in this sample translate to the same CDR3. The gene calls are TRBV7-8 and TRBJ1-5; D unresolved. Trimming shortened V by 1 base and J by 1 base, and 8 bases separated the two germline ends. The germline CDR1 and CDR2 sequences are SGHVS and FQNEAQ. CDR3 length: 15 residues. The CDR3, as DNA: TGTGCCAGCAGCTTAGAGGGAGGGAGCAATCAGCCCCAGCATTTT. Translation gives CASSLEGGSNQPQHF.

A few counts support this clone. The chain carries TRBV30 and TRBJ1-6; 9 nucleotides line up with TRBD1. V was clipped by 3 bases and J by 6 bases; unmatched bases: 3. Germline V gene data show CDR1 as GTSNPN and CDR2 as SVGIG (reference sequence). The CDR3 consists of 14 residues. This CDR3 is CAWRLGQGNSPLHF. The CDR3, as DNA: TGTGCCTGGAGGCTGGGACAGGGTAATTCACCCCTCCACTTT.

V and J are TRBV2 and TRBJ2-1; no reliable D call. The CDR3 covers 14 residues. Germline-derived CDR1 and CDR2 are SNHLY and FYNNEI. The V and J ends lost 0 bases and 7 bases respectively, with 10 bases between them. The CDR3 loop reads CASSEALWANEQFF. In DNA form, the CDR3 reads TGTGCCAGCAGTGAAGCGCTTTGGGCTAATGAGCAGTTCTTC.